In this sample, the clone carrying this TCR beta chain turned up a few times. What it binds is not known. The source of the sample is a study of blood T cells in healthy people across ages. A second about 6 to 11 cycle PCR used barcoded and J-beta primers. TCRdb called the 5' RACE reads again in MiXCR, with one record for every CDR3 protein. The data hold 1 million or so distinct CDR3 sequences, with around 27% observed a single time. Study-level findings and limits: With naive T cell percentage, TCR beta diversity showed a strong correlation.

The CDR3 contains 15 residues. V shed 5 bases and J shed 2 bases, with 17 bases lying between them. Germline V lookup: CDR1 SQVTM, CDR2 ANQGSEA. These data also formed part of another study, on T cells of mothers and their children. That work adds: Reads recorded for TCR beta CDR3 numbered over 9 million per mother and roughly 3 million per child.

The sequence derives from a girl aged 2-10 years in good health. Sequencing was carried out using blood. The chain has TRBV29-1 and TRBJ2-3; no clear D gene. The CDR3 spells CSVFLPPAATDTQYF. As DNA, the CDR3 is TGCAGCGTTTTCCTACCTCCCGCGGCCACAGATACGCAGTATTTT.